This paragraph reports one T cell receptor beta chain. The data are from a study of cytomegalovirus exposure and HLA in healthy donors. Germline trimming cut 4 bases from V and 2 bases from J; bases unmatched to any gene: 6. The CDR3 runs to 17 residues. The V gene's germline CDR1 is MNHEY and CDR2 SMNVEV (reference sequence). Primers: 60 Vbeta forward and 13 Jbeta reverse. The table came from immunoSEQ multiplex PCR; TCRdb's copy has only in-frame clones and leaves some out. The sample yields about 140,000 clones, around 77% seen once. Material: PBMCs. The V and J genes are TRBV27 and TRBJ2-5, with TRBD2 identical over 14 bases. The source is a man under 40 in good health and CMV-seronegative. The CDR3 DNA reads TGTGCCAGCAGTTCCTGGACTAGCGGGAGGCATCAAGAGACCCAGTACTTC. Translation gives CASSSWTSGRHQETQYF.